The 7 T cell receptor beta chains given below trace back to one sample, sequenced in a study of radiation and T cells in renal cell carcinoma. Time point noted: blood 2 weeks post-SBRT. The treatment: 15 Gy SBRT to primary tumor, nephrectomy 4 weeks later. The assay was immunoSEQ multiplex PCR, and TCRdb's table has in-frame clones only and misses some. The data show approximately 120,000 clones, about four fifths seen once. The sample here was blood, taken from a patient whose treatment included radiotherapy and nephrectomy. The receptors derive from a man aged 45-60 years with renal cell carcinoma.

This rearrangement joins TRBV27 to TRBJ2-3, with D perhaps being TRBD1 or TRBD2 (5 bases each). The CDR3 runs 15 residues. Trimming shortened V by 3 bases and J by 2 bases, and 12 bases separated the two germline ends. Germline V gene lookup returns CDR1 MNHEY and CDR2 SMNVEV (reference sequence). Here the CDR3 DNA reads TGTGCCAGCAGTTTGGGGGTCGACTACACAGATACGCAGTATTTT. It specifies CASSLGVDYTDTQYF.

The rearrangement joins TRBV13 to TRBJ2-1; a weak D match, TRBD2 (5 bases). The CDR3 spans 15 residues. With 8 bases removed from V and 1 base from J, the gap between germline ends came to 15 bases. The germline gives CDR1 PRHDT, CDR2 FYEKMQ (reference sequence). The CDR3 region is CASAKRRASYNEQFF. The DNA of the CDR3 is TGTGCCAGCGCCAAAAGGCGGGCTTCCTACAATGAGCAGTTCTTC.

The J gene is TRBJ1-2, the V gene TRBV6-6, with a tentative D call TRBD1 (5 bases). Per the germline V gene, CDR1 is MNHNY and CDR2 is SVGAGI (reference sequence). Trimming cost V 8 bases and J 6 bases, with 25 bases left between them. This CDR3 is built from 16 residues. This CDR3 is CASLKTRTGTLNGYTF. The CDR3, as DNA: TGTGCCAGCCTCAAGACTCGCACCGGGACGCTCAATGGCTACACCTTC.

The chain uses TRBV18 and TRBJ2-1; D gene uncertain. Germline CDR1 is KGHSH and CDR2 is LQKENI. The CDR3 loop spans 12 amino acids. Deletions cut 1 base from V and 3 bases from J, with 1 base between. CDR3 protein: CASSPLYNEQFF. CDR3 sequence (DNA): TGTGCCAGCTCACCACTCTACAATGAGCAGTTCTTC. Drawing the rest from reference TRBV18 and TRBJ2-1, the complete variable domain is NAGVMQNPRHLVRRRGQEARLRCSPMKGHSHVYWYRQLPEEGLKFMVYLQKENIIDESGMPKERFSAEFPKEGPSILRIQQVVRGDSAAYFCASSPLYNEQFFGPGTRLTVL.

The chain links TRBV27 to TRBJ1-2; D possibly corresponds to TRBD1 (5 bases). With 1 base removed from V and 2 bases from J, the gap between germline ends came to 11 bases. The CDR3 has 15 amino acids. The germline V gene encodes CDR1 MNHEY and CDR2 SMNVEV (reference sequence). CDR3 sequence reads: CASSLWQGGNYGYTF. The CDR3 nucleotides read TGTGCCAGCAGTTTATGGCAGGGAGGGAACTATGGCTACACCTTC.

The chain couples TRBV29-1 to TRBJ2-5; D is uncertain. V was shortened by 4 bases and J by 2 bases, with 5 bases between the two germline ends. The germline V gene has CDR1 SQVTM and CDR2 ANQGSEA. CDR3 length: 11 amino acids. CDR3 loop: CSVVFQETQYF. As DNA, the CDR3 is TGCAGCGTTGTTTTTCAAGAGACCCAGTACTTC.

This sequence joins TRBV7-9 and TRBJ2-1; the D gene is possibly TRBD1 (6 bases). Per germline, CDR1 SEHNR and CDR2 FQNEAQ (reference sequence). The CDR3 totals 16 residues. V lost 4 bases, J lost 4 bases, and 17 bases lay in between. In DNA, the CDR3 is TGTGCCAGCAGCTCCCTCGGCAGGGGAGCTTACAATGAGCAGTTCTTC. Translated, it gives CASSSLGRGAYNEQFF.